This is a list of T cell receptor beta chains from one sample in a study of blood T cell repertoires in COVID-19. This table comes from immunoSEQ multiplex PCR, and its TCRdb copy is limited to in-frame clones, with some not included. Here the sample spans approximately 150,000 clones, approximately 85% being singletons. Sequencing used peripheral blood. The receptors here all came from a human donor with acute or convalescent COVID-19. The donor label of this sample is uncertain. CDR3s include the opening cysteine and the closing phenylalanine or tryptophan. D genes are given only for firm matches. Clone size is shown for a subset of rows, as once, few, many or a class of expanded clone.

j_call clone_size d_call v_call cdr3_nt cdr3_aa
TRBJ2-5 . TRBD1 TRBV2 TGTGCCGAGGGACGGACAGGGCCAAGGAGGGGGGAAGAGACCCAGTACTTC CAEGRTGPRRGEETQYF
TRBJ1-2 . TRBD1 TRBV27 TGTGCCAGCAGTTTTGGGACAGTTGCCAACTATGGCTACACCTTC CASSFGTVANYGYTF
TRBJ1-2 . TRBD1 TRBV28 TGTGCCAGCAGTTTACGGGACAGGGTAAACTATGGCTACACCTTC CASSLRDRVNYGYTF
TRBJ1-1 . . TRBV10-3 TGTGCCATCAGTGACAGTATGAACACTGAAGCTTTCTTT CAISDSMNTEAFF
TRBJ2-2 . TRBD1 TRBV11-3 TGTGCCAGCAGCCGATCGACAGGGGCGAGGGCCGGGGAGCTGTTTTTT CASSRSTGARAGELFF
TRBJ2-3 . . TRBV7-2 TGTGCCAGCTCAAGAGGCGGGGCAGATACGCAGTATTTT CASSRGGADTQYF
TRBJ2-5 . TRBD1 TRBV7-3 TGTGCCAGCAGCTTGTCCGGGACAGGGGTAGAGACCCAGTACTTC CASSLSGTGVETQYF
TRBJ1-4 . . TRBV2 TGTGCCAGCAGAGATCCGACAGCTAATGAAAAACTGTTTTTT CASRDPTANEKLFF
TRBJ2-5 . TRBD2 TRBV20-1 TGCAGTGCTAGTAGGGCGGGGGGGAACCAAGAGACCCAGTACTTC CSASRAGGNQETQYF
TRBJ1-1 . TRBD1 TRBV6-5 TGTGCCAGCCTCCCTCGGGACAGGGTCGCTGAAGCTTTCTTT CASLPRDRVAEAFF
TRBJ1-4 once TRBD1 TRBV4-1 TGCGCCAGCAGCGCCGGGACAGCTCCAACTAATGAAAAACTGTTTTTT CASSAGTAPTNEKLFF
TRBJ2-3 . . TRBV9 TGTGCCAGCAGCTTGCTACGAACAGATACGCAGTATTTT CASSLLRTDTQYF
TRBJ2-7 . TRBD1 TRBV5-1 TGCGCCAGCAGCTTGGCGGACAGGGGCACCTACGAGCAGTACTTC CASSLADRGTYEQYF
TRBJ1-2 . . TRBV30 TGTGCCTGGAAGTTAAAGTTTCTAGCTAACTATGGCTACACCTTC CAWKLKFLANYGYTF
TRBJ1-4 . TRBD1 TRBV24-1 TGTGCCACGCTAAATAAGACAGGGGTCGGTGAAAAACTGTTTTTT CATLNKTGVGEKLFF
TRBJ1-1 . TRBD1 TRBV19 TGTGCCAGTAGGATGGACAGGTTCAACACTGAAGCTTTCTTT CASRMDRFNTEAFF
TRBJ1-5 . . TRBV24-1 TGTGCCACCAGTGAAAATACCCCGGGCACCCTAGGGGCCCAGCATTTT CATSENTPGTLGAQHF
TRBJ2-3 . TRBD2 TRBV18 TGTGCCAGCTCCCCGACCATAGCGGGAGGGCTAATTGGCACAGATACGCAGTATTTT CASSPTIAGGLIGTDTQYF
TRBJ1-2 . TRBD1 TRBV3-1/TRBV3-2 TGTGCCAGCAGCCAGACAGGGGACTATGGCTACACCTTC CASSQTGDYGYTF
TRBJ1-3 once . TRBV6-6 TGTGCCAGCATAACAGGCTCTGGAAACACCATATATTTT CASITGSGNTIYF
TRBJ1-4 . TRBD1 TRBV5-3 TGTGCCAGAACCCGGGGACAGTCTAGGGTGTTTTTT CARTRGQSRVFF
TRBJ2-1 . . TRBV9 TGTGCCAGCACCCGTCTGACTAGCTCCTACAATGAGCAGTTCTTC CASTRLTSSYNEQFF
TRBJ2-2 . . TRBV19 TGTGCCAGTAGTACAGTAAACACCGGGGAGCTGTTTTTT CASSTVNTGELFF
TRBJ2-6 . . TRBV4-3 TGCGCCAGCAGCCAAGAGGCCCGGGACTCTGGGGCCAACGTCCTGACTTTC CASSQEARDSGANVLTF
TRBJ1-4 . TRBD1 TRBV5-4 TGTGCCAGCAGCTTGGCGGGGACAGGGAACCATGAAAAACTGTTTTTT CASSLAGTGNHEKLFF
TRBJ1-4 . . TRBV3-1/TRBV3-2 TGTGCCAGCGGCAAAGAAAAACTGTTTTTT CASGKEKLFF
TRBJ1-5 . . TRBV7-8 TGTGCCAGCAGCTTAGCGCCTCGGGGGGCGATAGGTCAGCCCCAGCATTTT CASSLAPRGAIGQPQHF
TRBJ2-1 . . TRBV29-1 TGCAGCGTGGAGGGCCTTGCCTCCTACAATGAGCAGTTCTTC CSVEGLASYNEQFF